This T cell receptor beta chain was sequenced for a study of cytomegalovirus exposure and HLA in healthy donors (dated by TCRdb to 2016 to 2017). For context, the study as a whole: According to an earlier analysis of a few hundred of the donors, about 190 million T cells yielded 90 million to 140 million unique TCR beta sequences and more than 250 Gb of sequence data. On average, around 240,000 unique TCR beta nucleotide sequences were sequenced per donor among 398 genotyped donors of the cohort, with roughly 18% of those sequences being non-productive. An early release covering roughly 600 HLA-typed donors comprised 250 to 350 gigabases of sequencing data and 65 million to 100 million unique TCR sequences. The study aimed to test whether cataloging public T cell receptors could reveal signatures of past pathogen exposure. The study combined high-throughput TCR immunosequencing, statistical association of individual TCRs with disease status, and machine learning to predict cytomegalovirus infection status. A later analysis re-examined previously published TCR beta repertoires from 610 or so donors and added high-resolution HLA genotyping to investigate patterns of TCR occurrence. In the later analysis, no new phenotypic data were used to find candidate immune exposures; instead, reliance was placed on TCR beta sequences and their occurrence across donors. Donor age, sex, ethnicity and CMV serostatus were compiled alongside the repertoire data. In a later genetic analysis, genome-wide SNP genotypes for about 65% of the 666 donors were used, and that subset was treated as a discovery cohort. In addition to the first cohort of about 650 subjects, a separate validation cohort of 120 different subjects was used. HLA typing included class I and class II loci at four-digit resolution. Among the approximately 430 genotyped donors, around 79% belonged to the genetic ancestry cluster associated with self-reported Caucasian donors. An earlier analysis of around 540 of the donors applied high-throughput TCR beta sequencing to assess whether each TCR beta V gene segment acted as functional or pseudogenic. Because of strong linkage in the cohort, 5 or 6 DR-DQ haplotypes were treated as single units for association and clustering. The study used immunosequencing to profile the T cell repertoires of approximately 640 subjects and linked those repertoires to cytomegalovirus serostatus. Every repertoire in the discovery cohort had been generated on one and the same sequencing platform. Typing coverage varied by locus: about 629-630 donors for A, B, C, DRB1 and DQB1; approximately 500 for DQA1; over 600 for DPA1; roughly 450 for DPB1.

Results and caveats for the whole study, not just this receptor: The study gave a list of some 150 TCR beta chains associated with cytomegalovirus. The 87-base-pair reads could not distinguish some IMGT-functional V segments, including TRBV6-2 and TRBV6-3, so those segments were excluded. In an earlier analysis of a few hundred of the donors, most TCR beta V segments were observed in productive rearrangements about 90% or about 30% of the time, broadly matching IMGT annotations. Correlated functional status among segregating V segments might reflect linkage disequilibrium, but an unknown experimental factor could not be ruled out. Immune exposure information for the cohort was limited to CMV serostatus. The authors suggested that the approach could potentially be generalized to other disease states and immunological phenotypes. A further reported finding was that TCR beta sequences accurately predicted the HLA-A and HLA-B alleles for most subjects in the first cohort. The sequencing pipeline was judged likely to have produced a cluster of highly shared sequence variants as a technical artifact. In a later analysis, several top co-occurrence clusters were reported to appear linked to parvovirus B19, influenza, CMV and Epstein-Barr virus. Only TCR beta chains were sequenced in this cohort, and the absence of alpha or paired-chain data limited detectable features. A few of the identified cytomegalovirus-associated TCR beta chains were confirmed in vitro to be specific for cytomegalovirus antigens. In a later analysis, some 17,000 TCR beta sequences were associated with specific HLA alleles at a false discovery rate of 0.05. An association between a missense DCLRE1C variant and V-gene and J-gene trimming of TCR beta chains was found in a later genetic analysis and replicated in an independent cohort. Because counts were too low, about 18 rarely observed V segments, including chromosome 9 orphons, were left out of the earlier analysis of a few hundred of the donors. In a later analysis, HLA-associated TCR beta chains showed more clonal expansion and lower generation probabilities than non-associated chains that were equally common. While some public TCRs were present in many individuals, most TCR sequences turned up only very rarely across donors. When HLA alleles, especially DR and DQ, strongly co-occurred, attributing TCR associations to individual alleles was difficult. Because HLA typing was unavailable for some donors at each locus, only the typed subset was used in association tests. Cytomegalovirus status was reported to be diagnosed by the classifier with high specificity and sensitivity in both the original and validation cohorts. According to a later analysis, most CMV-associated TCR beta chains appeared to be HLA-restricted, and the HLA associations seemed to be driven largely by CMV exposure. A later analysis found that TCR association rates varied across HLA loci, with DRB1 alleles showing the most associated TCRs and HLA-C alleles the fewest. Sequencing depth was assumed to be roughly uniform across donors in the presence/absence analyses, though that assumption may not hold. Compared with the 666-donor mean, donors in an Asian-associated ancestry cluster had fewer N-insertions in productive TCRs, according to a later genetic analysis.

For this clone: Its cognate antigen has yet to be identified. No clone much larger than this one lies a single base away; base qualities are absent.

The library relied on the immunoSEQ multiplex PCR assay. A mixture of 60 forward primers for TCR Vbeta segments and 13 reverse primers for TCR Jbeta segments was used in the multiplex PCR. The CDR3 region of rearranged TCR beta genes was amplified from genomic DNA by a multiplex PCR assay. The Illumina HiSeq System was used to sequence the amplified TCR beta libraries as 87-base-pair reads. The original methods were these. Across the 640 or so repertoires, a later analysis counted some 80 million unique TCR beta chains, around 11 million of which were shared by at least two donors. Raw reads were error-corrected and collapsed into unique sequences by a nearest-neighbor algorithm in which closely related sequences were merged to remove PCR and sequencing errors. CDR3 sequences were aligned to IMGT reference sequences to assign V, D and J gene segments. Each retained sequence needed at least a six-nucleotide match to both a V gene segment and a J gene segment. A rearrangement was called productive if the CDR3 had no stop codons and remained in frame with V and J, and every other rearrangement was called non-productive. CDR3 was defined according to IMGT convention as the region running from the second conserved V-encoded cysteine to the conserved J-encoded phenylalanine. The earlier analysis of approximately 590 of the donors excluded any sequence lacking an unambiguous match to a single V gene segment. An earlier analysis of over 450 of the donors classified V segments as functional when productive rearrangements were above 56.7% and as segregating when the standard deviation between donors was above 5%. A statistical classification framework was developed to diagnose cytomegalovirus status using the catalog of TCR beta chain sequences. In a later analysis, V and J genes were assigned by comparing TCR nucleotide sequences against IMGT/GENE-DB human TR gene sequences. The TCRdist pipeline was used in a later analysis to assign CDR3 sequences and most-parsimonious VDJ recombination scenarios. A later analysis defined each TCR beta chain by its CDR3 amino acid sequence plus V-gene family, and excluded reads lacking a unique V-gene family. In a later analysis, 450 to 600 highly shared, low-generation-probability nucleotide sequences were removed to address suspected cross-contamination and a sequencing artifact. A later analysis calculated a clonal expansion index for each public chain from normalized within-repertoire ranks of inferred template counts. Generation probabilities in a later analysis came from a VDJ recombination model fitted to out-of-frame rearrangements, and those results were checked against IGoR. In a later analysis, TCR-TCR, TCR-HLA and TCR-CMV co-occurrence was scored with hypergeometric tests, and a repertoire-size bias correction was applied to TCR pairs. A later analysis estimated false discovery rates by permuting HLA or CMV assignments 20 times. In a later analysis, co-occurring TCRs were grouped using DBSCAN, and TCRdist sequence similarity was added for clustering within HLA-allele-positive subsets. Repertoires with fewer than 30,000 or more than 120,000 public chains, plus five repertoires with anomalous nucleotide sharing, were excluded from co-occurrence clustering. This is the immuneACCESS table as TCRdb keeps it, with only in-frame sequences that have V and J called. A part of the clones is gone; compared with another copy, unresolved V genes explain less than half, and the rest is unexplained. That table gives V, J and clone size, and the DNA gave D and trimming. A total of 150,000 to 200,000 clones appear in this sample, more than 70% of them only once. Clones ranked in the top ten supply 3.1% of the sample.

The cohort was made up of 500 to 800 healthy bone marrow donors. All cohort members were sampled while nominally healthy, although unrecorded immune exposures were likely present. The donor was CMV seronegative and was included in the group of around 320 seronegative cohort members. A peripheral blood sample was collected from each donor, and TCR beta sequencing was performed on peripheral blood mononuclear cells. Genomic DNA extraction from the blood cell samples was performed with the Qiagen DNeasy Blood Extraction Kit. The CDR3, cysteine through phenylalanine, is 15 amino acids long. The DNA shown is the 45-base CDR3, in frame from base 1. Trimmed from V: 6 bases; trimmed from J: 1 base; junction bases lacking a gene match: 6. The germline V gene specifies MNHNS as CDR1 and SASEGT as CDR2.

The clonotype was recovered from a male donor in good health and CMV-seronegative. The chain is made from TRBV6-1 and TRBJ2-1; 7 of the junction bases match TRBD2. The source material was PBMCs. The DNA sequence is as follows: TGTGCCAGCAGAGCGGGGACTCTATCCTACAATGAGCAGTTCTTC. This translates into CASRAGTLSYNEQFF.